This T cell receptor beta chain was identified in a study of T cells in Graves' hyperthyroidism and ophthalmopathy. The V end lost 0 bases, the J end lost 7 bases, and 12 bases lay between the germline ends. CDR1 is SGHVS and CDR2 is FQNEAQ in the germline V gene. The CDR3 contains 15 residues. Amplified TCR beta CDR3 regions came from RNA transcripts. Primed by the HTBI set, a first-round RT-PCR was run on the TCR CDR3. In TCRdb, the multiplex PCR reads were re-called with MiXCR into one record per CDR3 protein. The profile covers around 700,000 distinct CDR3 sequences, with about 35% appearing a single time and about a third taken by the ten largest. This clonotype occurred many times.

This clonotype was obtained from a woman between 40 and 55 years old with Graves' hyperthyroidism. The V call is TRBV7-8, the J call TRBJ1-4; D is possibly TRBD1 (5 bases). The sequencing sample was made of blood. DNA for the CDR3: TGTGCCAGCAGCTTAGCGATATGGGACGGTGAAAAACTGTTTTTT. This codes for CASSLAIWDGEKLFF.